This TCR beta chain was captured by sequencing in a study of OX40 agonist ivuxolimab in advanced cancers. Turning to the study itself: Every patient in dose escalation had hepatocellular carcinoma, melanoma, renal cell or head and neck cancer. Males comprised roughly four fifths of the group, whose mean age was about 62 years (range about 20 to 79). One patient with hepatocellular carcinoma and two with cutaneous melanoma, three in all, had partial responses. Overall study results and limits: Among T cells, CD8+ cells averaged more expanded clones than CD4+ cells.

Method: immunoSEQ multiplex PCR; TCRdb's copy keeps in-frame clones and lacks some. The sample holds 75,000 to 100,000 clones; roughly 90% are singletons and the top ten take 0.71%. With respect to this clone: Its specificity is not known.

The CDR3 runs to 16 residues. Trimming took off 1 base at V and 0 bases at J, with 9 bases between the two ends. CDR1 is SGHTA, CDR2 FQGNSA, per germline. The receptor was derived from an adult with an advanced solid tumor such as melanoma, head and neck, liver or kidney cancer. The specimen was CD4+ or CD8+ T cells sorted from blood, collected in a trial of the OX40 agonist ivuxolimab. The chain recombines TRBV7-2 with TRBJ1-4, with D unclear. The chain's CDR3 is CASSLELATTNEKLFF. The CDR3 DNA is TGTGCCAGCAGCTTAGAGTTGGCTACAACTAATGAAAAACTGTTTTTT.